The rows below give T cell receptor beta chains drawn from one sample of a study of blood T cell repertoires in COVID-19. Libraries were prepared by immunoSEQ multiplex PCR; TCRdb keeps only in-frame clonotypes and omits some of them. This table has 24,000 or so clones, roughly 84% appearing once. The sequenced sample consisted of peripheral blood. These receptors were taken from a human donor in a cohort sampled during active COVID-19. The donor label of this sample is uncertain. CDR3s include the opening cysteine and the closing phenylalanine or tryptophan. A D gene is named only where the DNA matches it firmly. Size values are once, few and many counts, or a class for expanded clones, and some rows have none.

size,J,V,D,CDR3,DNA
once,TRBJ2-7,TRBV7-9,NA,CASSPAKGIGEQYF,TGTGCCAGCAGCCCTGCGAAGGGGATAGGCGAGCAGTACTTC
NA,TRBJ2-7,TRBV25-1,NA,CASSELEGLYEQYF,TGTGCCAGCAGTGAATTGGAGGGACTCTACGAGCAGTACTTC
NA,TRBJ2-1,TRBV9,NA,CASSLENNEQFF,TGTGCCAGCTCTCTAGAAAACAATGAGCAGTTCTTC
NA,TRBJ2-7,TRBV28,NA,CASSFGGFGLPPSYEQYF,TGTGCCAGCAGTTTCGGGGGTTTTGGGCTCCCACCCTCCTACGAGCAGTACTTC
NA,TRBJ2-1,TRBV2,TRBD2,CASSSWGAGDEQFF,TGTGCCAGCAGCAGTTGGGGAGCGGGGGATGAGCAGTTCTTC
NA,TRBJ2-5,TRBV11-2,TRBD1,CASSLTGGAETQYF,TGTGCCAGCAGCTTGACAGGGGGCGCAGAGACCCAGTACTTC
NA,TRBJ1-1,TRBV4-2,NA,CASSQRTANTEAFF,TGTGCCAGCAGCCAACGGACAGCCAACACTGAAGCTTTCTTT
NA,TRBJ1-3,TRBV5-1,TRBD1,CASSPRTGGEDTIYF,TGCGCCAGCAGCCCTCGGACAGGGGGCGAGGACACCATATATTTT
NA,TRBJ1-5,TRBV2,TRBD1,CASSTTGGVGQPQHF,TGTGCCAGCAGTACTACAGGGGGGGTGGGGCAGCCCCAGCATTTT
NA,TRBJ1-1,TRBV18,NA,CASSPRGTGPMNTEAFF,TGTGCCAGCTCACCACGGGGTACAGGGCCTATGAACACTGAAGCTTTCTTT
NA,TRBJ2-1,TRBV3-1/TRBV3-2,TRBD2,CASSISSGGAHNEQFF,TGTGCCAGCAGCATCTCTAGCGGGGGGGCCCACAATGAGCAGTTCTTC
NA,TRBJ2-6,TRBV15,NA,CATSRDAGANVLTF,TGTGCCACCAGCAGAGACGCTGGGGCCAACGTCCTGACTTTC
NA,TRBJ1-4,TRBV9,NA,CASSDDRVGEKLFF,TGTGCCAGCAGCGATGACAGAGTCGGAGAAAAACTGTTTTTT
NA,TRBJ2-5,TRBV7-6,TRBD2,CASSAAGVGGVETQYF,TGTGCCAGCAGCGCAGCGGGGGTGGGCGGCGTGGAGACCCAGTACTTC
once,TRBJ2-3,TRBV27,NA,CASKVNRGSSTDTQYF,TGTGCCAGCAAAGTAAATCGCGGATCCAGCACAGATACGCAGTATTTT
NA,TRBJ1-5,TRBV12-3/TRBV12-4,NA,CASRLTGDQPQHF,TGTGCCAGCCGACTGACAGGAGATCAGCCCCAGCATTTT
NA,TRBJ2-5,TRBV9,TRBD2,CASSVGASGGNQETQYF,TGTGCCAGCAGCGTAGGGGCTAGCGGGGGCAACCAAGAGACCCAGTACTTC
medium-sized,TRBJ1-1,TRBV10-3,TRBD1,CAIRGTGRENTEAFF,TGTGCCATCAGGGGGACAGGCCGTGAGAACACTGAAGCTTTCTTT
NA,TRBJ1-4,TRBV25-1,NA,CASSDPRGREKLFF,TGTGCCAGCAGTGACCCCCGGGGGAGGGAAAAACTGTTTTTT
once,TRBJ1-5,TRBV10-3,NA,CAISGGGGNQPQHF,TGTGCCATCAGTGGGGGAGGAGGCAATCAGCCCCAGCATTTT
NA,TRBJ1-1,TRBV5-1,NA,CASSLEGVGVTEAFF,TGCGCCAGCAGCTTGGAAGGGGTTGGAGTCACTGAAGCTTTCTTT
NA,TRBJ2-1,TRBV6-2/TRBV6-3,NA,CASSSRFISYNEQFF,TGTGCCAGCAGTTCTAGGTTTATTTCCTACAATGAGCAGTTCTTC
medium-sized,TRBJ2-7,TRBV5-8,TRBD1,CASSGRQGAFYEQYF,TGTGCCAGCAGCGGGCGACAGGGGGCTTTTTACGAGCAGTACTTC
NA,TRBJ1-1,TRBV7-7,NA,CASSYRQTLNTEAFF,TGTGCTAGCAGCTACAGACAGACCTTGAACACTGAAGCTTTCTTT
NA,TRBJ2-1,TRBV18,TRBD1,CASSLTGQGFNEQFF,TGTGCCAGCTCACTCACCGGACAGGGGTTCAATGAGCAGTTCTTC
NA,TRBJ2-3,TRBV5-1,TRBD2,CASSSGLAGGPRTDTQYF,TGCGCCAGCAGCTCCGGACTAGCGGGGGGGCCGAGGACAGATACGCAGTATTTT
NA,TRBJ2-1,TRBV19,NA,CASSNQGLSLRHEQFF,TGTGCCAGTAGTAATCAGGGTTTGAGCCTTCGTCATGAGCAGTTCTTC
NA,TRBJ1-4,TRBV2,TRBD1,CASRDRVGSEKLFF,TGTGCCAGCCGAGACAGGGTGGGTTCGGAAAAACTGTTTTTT
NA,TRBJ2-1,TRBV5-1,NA,CASSLASGNPFNEQFF,TGCGCCAGCAGCTTGGCCTCAGGGAACCCTTTCAATGAGCAGTTCTTC
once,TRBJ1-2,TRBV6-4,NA,CASSDSPRGRGYTF,TGTGCCAGCAGTGACTCGCCACGCGGGAGGGGCTACACCTTC
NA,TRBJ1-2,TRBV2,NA,CASRDSWGYYGYTF,TGTGCCAGTCGCGACAGTTGGGGTTACTATGGCTACACCTTC
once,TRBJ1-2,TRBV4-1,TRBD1,CASSPRDRENYGYTF,TGCGCCAGCAGCCCCCGGGACAGGGAGAACTATGGCTACACCTTC
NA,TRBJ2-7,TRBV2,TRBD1,CASMGQGERYF,TGTGCCAGCATGGGACAGGGCGAAAGGTACTTC
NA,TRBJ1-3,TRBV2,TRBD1,CASSEAKGQGRGNTIYF,TGTGCCAGCAGTGAAGCGAAAGGACAGGGGAGGGGAAACACCATATATTTT
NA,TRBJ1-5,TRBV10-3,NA,CAISDSLNQPQHF,TGTGCCATCAGTGACAGTCTCAATCAGCCCCAGCATTTT
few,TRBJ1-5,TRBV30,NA,CAWSVQPNQPQHF,TGTGCCTGGAGTGTACAGCCCAATCAGCCCCAGCATTTT
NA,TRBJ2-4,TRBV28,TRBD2,CASSPGGSFKNIQYF,TGTGCCAGCAGCCCCGGCGGGAGTTTCAAAAACATTCAGTACTTC
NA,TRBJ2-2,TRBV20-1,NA,CSASWGGQNTGELFF,TGCAGTGCTAGTTGGGGGGGCCAGAACACCGGGGAGCTGTTTTTT
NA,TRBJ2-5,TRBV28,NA,CASSSETQYF,TGTGCCAGCAGTTCTGAGACCCAGTACTTC
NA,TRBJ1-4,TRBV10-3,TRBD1,CAISGGAGTGVVDEKLFF,TGTGCCATCAGTGGAGGTGCGGGGACAGGGGTTGTGGATGAAAAACTGTTTTTT
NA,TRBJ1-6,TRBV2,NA,CASSSEGGLALHF,TGTGCCAGCAGCTCGGAGGGGGGGCTCGCCCTCCACTTT